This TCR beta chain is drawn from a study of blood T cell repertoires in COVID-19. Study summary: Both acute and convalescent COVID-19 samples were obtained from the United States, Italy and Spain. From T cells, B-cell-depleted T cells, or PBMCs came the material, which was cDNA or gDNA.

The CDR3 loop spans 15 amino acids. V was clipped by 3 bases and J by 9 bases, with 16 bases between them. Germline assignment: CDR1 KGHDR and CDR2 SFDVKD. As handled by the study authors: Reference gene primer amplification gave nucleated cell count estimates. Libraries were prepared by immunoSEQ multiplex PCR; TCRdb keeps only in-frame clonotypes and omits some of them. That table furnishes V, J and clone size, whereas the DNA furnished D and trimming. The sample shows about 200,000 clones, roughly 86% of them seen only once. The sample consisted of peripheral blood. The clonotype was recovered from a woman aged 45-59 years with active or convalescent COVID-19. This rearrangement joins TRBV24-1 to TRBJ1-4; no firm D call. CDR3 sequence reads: CATSDSRNSLKKLFF. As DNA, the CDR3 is TGTGCCACCAGTGATAGTAGGAACAGCCTCAAAAAACTGTTTTTT.